A single sample gave rise to the 27 T cell receptor beta chains below, sequenced in a study of Graves' ophthalmopathy and Graves' hyperthyroidism. CDR3 regions of TCR beta were amplified from RNA transcripts. First-round RT-PCR with HTBI primers preceded a second-round multiplex PCR. Using its own MiXCR run on the multiplex PCR reads, TCRdb lists one record per CDR3 protein. The sample has 200,000 to 300,000 distinct CDR3 sequences, 45% seen once. Sequenced sample: peripheral blood. The origin of the receptors is an adult man with Graves' ophthalmopathy.

In regard to this clonotype: This clone may be a read error of a much larger clone one base away. The V call is TRBV2, the J call TRBJ1-1; D is unresolved. V gave up 8 bases and J gave up 0 bases, with 7 bases separating them. The CDR3 length is 12 residues. Germline values: CDR1 SNHLY, CDR2 FYNNEI. As DNA, the CDR3 is TGTGCCAGCCCAGTGGTGAACACTGAAGCTTTCTTT. This encodes CASPVVNTEAFF.

The V gene is TRBV11-2, the J gene TRBJ1-1; weak D call: TRBD1 (6 bases). The CDR3 runs 15 residues. CDR1 and CDR2 from the germline V gene are SGHAT and FQNNGV. The V gene lost 0 bases and the J gene lost 11 bases, with 19 bases spanning the gap. CDR3 nucleotide sequence: TGTGCCAGCAGCTTAGATCATTTCAGGGGCACCAGGGCTTTCTTT. Its translation: CASSLDHFRGTRAFF.

The chain couples TRBV19 to TRBJ2-7, with 10 bases matching TRBD1. The germline V gene encodes CDR1 LNHDA and CDR2 SQIVND (reference sequence). CDR3 length: 15 amino acids. The V and J ends lost 3 bases and 4 bases, in that order; junction bases with no gene match: 6. DNA for the CDR3: TGTGCCAGTAGTATTCGACAGGGGGCAATATACGAGCAGTACTTC. It translates to CASSIRQGAIYEQYF.

V is TRBV11-1 and J is TRBJ1-1; possible D gene TRBD1, 5 bases. Per the germline V gene, CDR1 is SGHAT and CDR2 is FQDESV (reference sequence). This CDR3 spans 13 amino acids. Deletions cut 6 bases from V and 7 bases from J, with 15 bases between. The CDR3 nucleotides read TGTGCCAGCAGGTCCGAGGCGGGGGGTGAAGCTTTCTTT. It specifies CASRSEAGGEAFF. Combining the CDR3 with reference TRBV11-1 and TRBJ1-1 gives the whole variable domain EAEVAQSPRYKITEKSQAVAFWCDPISGHATLYWYRQILGQGPELLVQFQDESVVDDSQLPKDRFSAERLKGVDSTLKIQPAELGDSAMYLCASRSEAGGEAFFGQGTRLTVV.

The chain is built from TRBV14 and TRBJ2-7; D remains unclear. The CDR3 sequence is 12 residues long. CDR1 is SGHDN, CDR2 FVKESK, per germline. Trimming removed 6 bases at V and 1 base at J, with 7 bases between. Here the CDR3 DNA reads TGTGCCAGCAGGACTGTTTCCTACGAGCAGTACTTC. Translated: CASRTVSYEQYF.

The CDR3 spells CASSYRVRDEQYF. The CDR3 nucleotides are TGTGCCAGCAGTTACAGGGTGAGAGACGAGCAGTACTTC. The chain couples TRBV6-5 to TRBJ2-7; D uncertain. CDR1 and CDR2 from the germline V gene are MNHEY and SVGAGI. Trimming removed 2 bases at V and 5 bases at J, with 10 bases between. CDR3 length: 13 amino acids.

The gene calls are TRBV5-5 and TRBJ2-5; 12 nucleotides agree with TRBD2. The germline CDR1 and CDR2 sequences are SGHKS and YYEKEE (reference sequence). The V segment lost 4 bases and the J segment 2 bases; nucleotides outside the gene matches: 6. The CDR3 is 16 amino acids. CDR3 nucleotides: TGTGCCAGCAGCACCGGACTAGCGGGAAGGCAAGAGACCCAGTACTTC. This sequence encodes CASSTGLAGRQETQYF.

The chain has TRBV7-8 and TRBJ1-1; 8 nucleotides align to TRBD1. With 5 bases clipped from V and 5 bases from J, the junction kept 10 bases outside the gene matches. This CDR3 region has 15 residues. The germline CDR1 and CDR2 sequences are SGHVS and FQNEAQ. The CDR3 reads CASSRPQGALTEAFF. In nucleotides, the CDR3 is TGTGCCAGCAGCCGCCCTCAGGGGGCTCTTACTGAAGCTTTCTTT.

The J gene is TRBJ1-1, the V gene TRBV19; D remains unclear. Between the trimmed V and J ends, which lost 5 bases and 2 bases, there was a span of 9 bases. CDR3 length: 13 residues. Germline CDR1 is LNHDA and CDR2 is SQIVND (reference sequence). CDR3 sequence reads: CASSLKINTEAFF. CDR3 nucleotide sequence: TGTGCCAGTAGTTTGAAAATTAACACTGAAGCTTTCTTT.

The chain has TRBV19 and TRBJ1-5; TRBD1 is a possible D gene (6 bases). The CDR3 consists of 16 residues. Germline V lookup: CDR1 LNHDA, CDR2 SQIVND (reference sequence). V lost 4 bases and J lost 6, with 19 bases in between. The CDR3 DNA follows: TGTGCCAGTAGTACAACACAGGGACCAATTCCTCAGCCCCAGCATTTT. This gives the protein CASSTTQGPIPQPQHF.

For this clonotype: One junction end disagrees with the germline gene, perhaps due to a read error. V usage is TRBV6-6 and J usage is TRBJ2-3, with a possible D match to TRBD1 (6 bases). This CDR3 has 16 amino acids. Looked up from germline, CDR1 is MNHNY and CDR2 is SVGAGI (reference sequence). The CDR3 is CAISPYVGARSDTQYF. The CDR3 DNA follows: TGTGCCATCAGTCCCTATGTGGGGGCGAGATCAGATACGCAGTATTTT.

V usage is TRBV7-8 and J usage is TRBJ2-5; 10 bases align to TRBD2. The ends lost 3 bases at V and 5 bases at J; junction bases unmatched: 9. Germline assignment: CDR1 SGHVS and CDR2 FQNEAQ. The CDR3 loop spans 16 amino acids. The CDR3 loop is CASSLGPSGRRETQYF. The CDR3 DNA sequence: TGTGCCAGCAGCTTGGGGCCTAGCGGGAGACGGGAGACCCAGTACTTC.

The rearrangement links TRBV13 to TRBJ2-2; D is undetermined. CDR3 length: 15 amino acids. Germline CDR1 and CDR2: PRHDT and FYEKMQ (reference sequence). V lost 7 bases to trimming and J lost 0 bases, with 12 bases between them. CDR3 protein: CASTIGQTNTGELFF. DNA of the CDR3: TGTGCCAGCACCATAGGGCAGACGAACACCGGGGAGCTGTTTTTT.

This clonotype was found many times. The chain couples TRBV5-1 to TRBJ2-7; 8 bases map to TRBD1. The CDR3 totals 13 residues. Per the germline V gene, CDR1 is SGHRS and CDR2 is YFSETQ. Trimming at V came to 5 bases and at J to 3 bases, leaving 4 bases not matched to a gene. CDR3 nucleotides: TGCGCCAGCAGTGGCGGACAGGGCTACGAGCAGTACTTC. Amino acid sequence: CASSGGQGYEQYF.

This clonotype has a handful of counts. The chain is built from TRBV6-5 and TRBJ1-2; TRBD1 aligns across 8 bases. This CDR3 is built from 13 residues. The J segment lost 8 bases and the V segment lost 4 bases, leaving 6 bases of the junction unmatched. In germline, CDR1 is MNHEY, CDR2 SVGAGI. The CDR3 here is CASSSRTGLGYTF. The CDR3 bases are TGTGCCAGCAGTTCACGGACAGGGCTGGGCTACACCTTC.

The chain couples TRBV24-1 to TRBJ1-5, with 10 positions matching TRBD1. V shed 4 bases and J 5 bases; nucleotides not matched to a gene: 7. Germline-derived CDR1 and CDR2 are KGHDR and SFDVKD. The CDR3 has 16 amino acids. The CDR3 sequence: CATSDSDRGLHQPQHF. In DNA form, the CDR3 reads TGTGCCACCAGTGACTCTGACAGGGGGCTTCATCAGCCCCAGCATTTT.

This clonotype came up a few times. This rearrangement joins TRBV24-1 to TRBJ2-7; the D is unclear. The germline CDR1 and CDR2 sequences are KGHDR and SFDVKD. Trimming cost V 4 bases and J 6 bases, with 9 bases left between them. The CDR3 is 12 amino acids. CDR3 protein: CATSDPRSEQYF. CDR3 in DNA: TGTGCCACCAGTGACCCCCGGAGCGAGCAGTACTTC.

This chain connects TRBV7-9 to TRBJ1-4; D is perhaps TRBD1 (5 bases). Per germline, CDR1 SEHNR and CDR2 FQNEAQ (reference sequence). The CDR3 consists of 15 residues. Trimming removed 0 bases at V and 7 bases at J, with 12 bases between. This CDR3 is CASSLAITGGEKLFF. DNA of the CDR3: TGTGCCAGCAGCTTAGCTATCACTGGGGGTGAAAAACTGTTTTTT. The variable domain in full, completed from reference TRBV7-9 and TRBJ1-4, reads DTGVSQNPRHKITKRGQNVTFRCDPISEHNRLYWYRQTLGQGPEFLTYFQNEAQLEKSRLLSDRFSAERPKGSFSTLEIQRTEQGDSAMYLCASSLAITGGEKLFFGSGTQLSVL.

This clonotype appeared many times. The chain is built from TRBV12-3 or TRBV12-4 and TRBJ1-1, with 8 bases that match TRBD1. V was pared by 5 bases and J by 0 bases, with 8 bases of the junction left unmatched. This CDR3 region has 16 residues. The CDR3 reads CASSIPDRAMNTEAFF. The DNA for the CDR3 is TGTGCCAGCAGTATCCCGGACAGGGCTATGAACACTGAAGCTTTCTTT.

This clonotype has only a few counts. At one end the junction does not follow the germline gene, possibly because of a read error. This chain joins TRBV10-3 and TRBJ2-7; D is possibly TRBD2 (5 bases). CDR1 is ENHRY and CDR2 is SYGVKD in the germline V gene. The CDR3 is 14 residues long. CDR3 protein: CASSFRLAAYEQYF. The DNA for the CDR3 is TGTGCCAGCAGTTTTAGGCTAGCTGCCTACGAGCAGTACTTC.

The sample holds a few counts of this clonotype. The V and J genes are TRBV5-4 and TRBJ2-7; 7 bases match TRBD2. This CDR3 comprises 11 residues. Germline assignment: CDR1 SGHNT and CDR2 YYREEE (reference sequence). The trim removed 4 bases at V and 7 bases at J, leaving 2 bases unmatched. The CDR3 reads CASSKGLEQYF. In DNA form, the CDR3 reads TGTGCCAGCAGCAAGGGACTAGAGCAGTACTTC.

This clonotype was detected many times. The chain combines TRBV10-3 with TRBJ2-7; D uncertain. Trimming pared 2 bases from V and 6 bases from J, leaving 8 bases between. CDR3 length: 12 residues. Per germline, CDR1 ENHRY and CDR2 SYGVKD. DNA for the CDR3: TGTGCCATCAGTGAGGGCCCTTTCGAGCAGTACTTC. Residues: CAISEGPFEQYF.

The chain is built from TRBV7-9 and TRBJ2-5, with no clear D. This CDR3 is built from 16 residues. Germline CDR1 and CDR2: SEHNR and FQNEAQ (reference sequence). With 0 bases removed from V and 0 bases from J, the gap between germline ends came to 11 bases. For the CDR3, the DNA is TGTGCCAGCAGCTTAGCGGGCAGACTGTACCAAGAGACCCAGTACTTC. It encodes CASSLAGRLYQETQYF.

This clonotype has more than one count but fewer than ten. J is TRBJ2-7 and V is TRBV7-8; 8 bases map to TRBD1. The CDR3 totals 14 residues. The trim removed 5 bases at V and 4 bases at J, leaving 7 bases unmatched. CDR1 is SGHVS and CDR2 is FQNEAQ in the germline V gene. The CDR3 nucleotides read TGTGCCAGCAGCCCCAGGACAGGGCAGTACGAGCAGTACTTC. Its protein is CASSPRTGQYEQYF.

The gene calls are TRBV15 and TRBJ1-1; D is uncertain. Trimming left V 0 bases short and J 0 bases short, with 5 bases between. The CDR3 totals 14 residues. CDR1 LNHNV and CDR2 YYDKDF come from the germline V gene (reference sequence). CDR3 loop: CATSRDQLNTEAFF. CDR3 bases: TGTGCCACCAGCAGAGATCAGCTGAACACTGAAGCTTTCTTT.

On this clonotype: The missing conserved phenylalanine or tryptophan at the end of this CDR3 makes a read error likely. The DNA is left out, because the CDR3 cannot be placed on it with certainty; the CDR3 is given as TCRdb lists it. V usage is TRBV9 and J usage is TRBJ2-2; the table's D call, TRBD1, was not checked against the DNA. Germline CDR1 SGDLS, CDR2 YYNGEE. The CDR3 has 14 amino acids, counting both end residues. The CDR3 region is CASSAPVNTGELRI.

The chain has TRBV10-3 and TRBJ2-7, with 7 bases aligning to TRBD1. CDR1 and CDR2 (germline): ENHRY, SYGVKD. This CDR3 spans 13 amino acids. The V segment lost 7 bases and the J segment 3 bases; nucleotides outside the gene matches: 6. The chain's CDR3 is CAITAGDSYEQYF. As DNA, the CDR3 is TGTGCCATCACGGCAGGGGACAGCTACGAGCAGTACTTC.